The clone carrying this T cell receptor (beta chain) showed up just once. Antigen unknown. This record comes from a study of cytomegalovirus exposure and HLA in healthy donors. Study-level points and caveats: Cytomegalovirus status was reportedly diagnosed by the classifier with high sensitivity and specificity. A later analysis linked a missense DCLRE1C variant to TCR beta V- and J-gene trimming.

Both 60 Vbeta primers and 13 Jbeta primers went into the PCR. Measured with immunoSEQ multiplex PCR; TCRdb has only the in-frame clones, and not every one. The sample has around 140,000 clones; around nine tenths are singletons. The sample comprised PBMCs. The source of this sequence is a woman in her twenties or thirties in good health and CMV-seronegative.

Here the CDR3 reads CASSFVGAVARTQYF. The CDR3 DNA reads TGTGCCAGCAGTTTCGTAGGGGCTGTCGCGCGGACGCAGTATTTT. This chain connects TRBV28 to TRBJ2-3, with D tentatively TRBD1 (5 bases). The CDR3 has 15 amino acids. Germline CDR1 and CDR2: MDHEN and SYDVKM. V was cut by 3 bases and J by 9 bases, with 19 bases left in between.